The 21 T cell receptor beta chains below were found in one sample sequenced in a study of CD8+CD57+ T cells in acquired aplastic anemia. Patients included in sequencing had previously demonstrated CD8+CD57+ cell expansion by flow cytometry. Template material for TCR beta VDJ and CDR3 profiling consisted of genomic DNA. TCRdb re-derived calls from the reads in MiXCR, one entry per CDR3 protein. The profile shows about 120,000 distinct CDR3 sequences, approximately 41% of them singletons. Material for sequencing was sorted CD4+, CD8+, or CD8+CD57+ T cells (not recorded which) from PBMCs. Every receptor here comes from a human donor with aplastic anemia.

Notes on this clonotype: This may stem from a read error, because a much larger clone lies one nucleotide away. Because it lacks the conserved phenylalanine or tryptophan at the end, this CDR3 is likely a read error. V usage is TRBV4-1 and J usage is TRBJ2-1; 7 positions agree with TRBD1. The V and J ends lost 2 bases and 4 bases, in that order; junction bases with no gene match: 14. Germline V gene lookup returns CDR1 MGHRA and CDR2 YSYEKL. The CDR3 runs 18 residues. The DNA of the CDR3 is TGCGCCAGCAGCCAAAGTGCTTCTCGGGACAGACTTTACAATGAGCAGTTCTCC. Translating gives CASSQSASRDRLYNEQFS.

With regard to this clonotype: Possible read error: a much larger clone is one base away. The rearrangement links TRBV5-1 to TRBJ1-3, with a possible D match to TRBD1 (5 bases). The CDR3 has 15 amino acids. From germline, CDR1 is SGHRS and CDR2 YFSETQ. The DNA for the CDR3 is TGCGCCAGCAGCTTGGGAGGGGAATCGGGAAACACCATGTATTTT. Encoded protein: CASSLGGESGNTMYF.

This clonotype was seen many times. The chain is built from TRBV5-1 and TRBJ1-2; D is unclear. V gave up 0 bases and J gave up 6 bases, with 15 bases separating them. Germline CDR1 and CDR2: SGHRS and YFSETQ. The CDR3 loop spans 15 amino acids. The CDR3 nucleotides read TGCGCCAGCAGCTTGGTTTCGGAACCGGGCCATGGCTACACCTTC. Its protein is CASSLVSEPGHGYTF.

This clonotype was seen many times. The chain couples TRBV5-1 to TRBJ2-7, with a tentative D call TRBD1 (6 bases). Deletions cut 0 bases from V and 4 bases from J, with 11 bases between. This CDR3 is 14 amino acids long. CDR1 and CDR2 (germline): SGHRS, YFSETQ. CDR3 protein: CASSLVATGYEQYF. CDR3 coding DNA: TGCGCCAGCAGCTTGGTGGCTACAGGGTACGAGCAGTACTTC. The variable domain in full, with the rest retrieved from reference TRBV5-1 and TRBJ2-7, is KAGVTQTPRYLIKTRGQQVTLSCSPISGHRSVSWYQQTPGQGLQFLFEYFSETQRNKGNFPGRFSGRQFSNSRSEMNVSTLELGDSALYLCASSLVATGYEQYFGPGTRLTVT.

This chain links TRBV7-2 with TRBJ2-3; 8 positions agree with TRBD2. The CDR3 runs 13 residues. The germline CDR1 and CDR2 sequences are SGHTA and FQGNSA. J was trimmed by 0 bases and V by 10 bases; bases with no gene match: 3. Here the CDR3 reads CATPGGSTDTQYF. The CDR3 region has the DNA TGTGCCACCCCGGGGGGGAGCACAGATACGCAGTATTTT.

The chain is built from TRBV10-2 and TRBJ1-2; TRBD1 is a possible D gene (6 bases). V dropped 6 bases and J dropped 4 bases, with 15 bases sitting between them. Germline V CDR1 and CDR2: WSHSY, SAAADI. The CDR3 spans 14 residues. This chain's CDR3 is CASSETRTAYGYTF. In DNA, the CDR3 is TGCGCCAGCAGCGAAACAAGGACAGCCTATGGCTACACCTTC.

For this clonotype: The CDR3 end shows no conserved phenylalanine or tryptophan, and so a read error is likely. The chain links TRBV9 to TRBJ1-6, with 9 bases matching TRBD1. Germline assignment: CDR1 SGDLS and CDR2 YYNGEE. This CDR3 is 14 amino acids long. J was trimmed by 11 bases and V by 0 bases; bases with no gene match: 3. For the CDR3, the DNA is TGTGCCAGCAGCGTAGTGGGACAGGGCGCACCCCTCCACTCT. This translates into CASSVVGQGAPLHS.

The rearrangement uses TRBV2 and TRBJ2-7; TRBD2 is a possible D gene (6 bases). This CDR3 comprises 11 residues. In germline, CDR1 is SNHLY, CDR2 FYNNEI. V shed 6 bases and J shed 9 bases, with 12 bases lying between them. The CDR3 protein is CASRWGEVQYF. The CDR3 DNA reads as TGTGCCAGCAGGTGGGGGGAGGTGCAGTACTTC.

The chain couples TRBV19 to TRBJ1-5, with unresolved D. The CDR3 consists of 15 residues. Trimming took 5 bases from V and 4 from J, leaving 15 bases between them. Germline V CDR1 and CDR2: LNHDA, SQIVND (reference sequence). The CDR3 sequence is CASSRTVDANQPQHF. The DNA for the CDR3 is TGTGCCAGTAGTCGGACGGTCGACGCAAATCAGCCCCAGCATTTT.

V gene TRBV5-8 combines with J gene TRBJ1-3; D uncertain. The CDR3 contains 14 residues. Trimming pared 5 bases from V and 0 bases from J, leaving 9 bases between. In germline, CDR1 is SGHTS, CDR2 YDEGEE. The CDR3 reads CASRARDSGNTIYF. DNA for the CDR3: TGTGCCAGCAGGGCCCGCGACTCTGGAAACACCATATATTTT.

There are many counts of this clonotype. V gene TRBV7-2 combines with J gene TRBJ2-1, with 7 bases aligning to TRBD1. With 5 bases clipped from V and 3 bases from J, the junction kept 4 bases outside the gene matches. The germline V gene has CDR1 SGHTA and CDR2 FQGNSA. The CDR3 contains 14 residues. CDR3 protein: CASSQDRSYNEQFF. The CDR3 coding sequence is TGTGCCAGCAGCCAGGACAGGAGCTACAATGAGCAGTTCTTC.

This clonotype occurred many times. The chain is built from TRBV2 and TRBJ2-2, with D hard to call. The CDR3 has 13 residues. Germline CDR1 and CDR2: SNHLY and FYNNEI. The ends were cut back, 4 bases at V and 1 base at J, with 4 bases in the middle. CDR3 sequence (DNA): TGTGCCAGCAGTGGAATGAACACCGGGGAGCTGTTTTTT. Amino acids: CASSGMNTGELFF.

This clonotype was seen repeatedly, ten times or more. The rearrangement links TRBV28 to TRBJ1-1; D remains ambiguous. The CDR3 is 10 residues long. Trimming pared 5 bases from V and 8 bases from J, leaving 6 bases between. Germline V gives CDR1 MDHEN, CDR2 SYDVKM. The CDR3 loop is CASSPTEAFF. The CDR3 region has the DNA TGTGCCAGCAGTCCAACAGAAGCTTTCTTT.

The chain combines TRBV6-1 with TRBJ2-7, with D tentatively TRBD2 (6 bases). Trimming shortened V by 5 bases and J by 7 bases, and 18 bases separated the two germline ends. Germline CDR1 is MNHNS and CDR2 is SASEGT. The CDR3 is 14 amino acids. The CDR3 loop reads CASSHRTTTNEQYV. DNA of the CDR3: TGTGCCAGCAGTCACCGGACTACGACCAATGAGCAGTACGTC.

V gene TRBV24-1 combines with J gene TRBJ2-1; 15 positions match TRBD2. This CDR3 contains 17 residues. From germline, CDR1 is KGHDR and CDR2 SFDVKD. The V and J ends lost 1 base and 6 bases, in that order; junction bases with no gene match: 3. CDR3 loop: CATSDFPGLAGGNEQFF. CDR3 nucleotide sequence: TGTGCCACCAGTGATTTTCCGGGACTAGCGGGAGGCAATGAGCAGTTCTTC.

This clonotype was detected a few times. V usage is TRBV19 and J usage is TRBJ1-2; 8 bases match TRBD1. This CDR3 has 15 amino acids. After removal of 5 bases from V and 7 bases from J, the junction contained 12 bases not matched to a gene. The germline gives CDR1 LNHDA, CDR2 SQIVND (reference sequence). CDR3 region: CASSVGQGRRFGYTF. Here the CDR3 DNA reads TGTGCCAGTAGTGTCGGACAGGGTCGTCGGTTTGGCTACACCTTC.

The chain recombines TRBV28 with TRBJ1-5, with D tentatively TRBD1 (6 bases). The CDR3 is 14 amino acids. Germline V lookup: CDR1 MDHEN, CDR2 SYDVKM. The CDR3 sequence is CASSRVRGDQPQHF. CDR3 DNA sequence: TGTGCTAGTAGCCGTGTCAGGGGTGATCAGCCCCAGCATTTT.

Many counts were recorded for this clonotype. This rearrangement joins TRBV20-1 to TRBJ2-7; D is unresolved. Trimming stripped 6 bases from V and 0 bases from J, with 9 bases between. Per the germline V gene, CDR1 is DFQATT and CDR2 is SNEGSKA (reference sequence). The CDR3 consists of 12 residues. CDR3: CSAPGSSYEQYF. For the CDR3, the DNA is TGCAGTGCACCCGGGTCCTCCTACGAGCAGTACTTC.

The chain links TRBV19 to TRBJ2-2; D perhaps matches TRBD1 (6 bases). The CDR3 runs 14 residues. The germline gives CDR1 LNHDA, CDR2 SQIVND (reference sequence). V was shortened by 8 bases and J by 2 bases, with 12 bases between the two germline ends. Here the CDR3 DNA reads TGTGCCAGTCATTTACAGGGTAACACCGGGGAGCTGTTTTTT. It specifies CASHLQGNTGELFF.

Comment on this clonotype: This may stem from a read error, because a much larger clone lies one nucleotide away. This chain links TRBV24-1 with TRBJ1-5; 7 bases line up with TRBD1. Trimming took 6 bases from V and 7 from J; bases not matched to a gene: 8. CDR1 and CDR2 (germline): KGHDR, SFDVKD. CDR3 length: 14 residues. DNA of the CDR3: TGTGCCACCAGTCCCCCAGGGGGTGGGCAGCCCCAGCATTTT. Amino acid sequence: CATSPPGGGQPQHF.

V is TRBV19 and J is TRBJ1-2, with 8 bases aligning to TRBD1. Germline V gene sequence: CDR1 LNHDA, CDR2 SQIVND (reference sequence). The CDR3 is 14 amino acids. The ends lost 9 bases at V and 4 bases at J; junction bases unmatched: 10. The CDR3: CASGRTGNTYGYTF. CDR3 nucleotides: TGTGCCAGCGGTAGGACAGGGAATACCTATGGCTACACCTTC.